This T cell receptor (beta chain) was documented in a study of blood T cell repertoires in COVID-19. Study overall: Acute-phase and convalescent COVID-19 samples originated in the United States, Italy and Spain. Sample material is recorded as cDNA or gDNA derived from T cells, B-cell-depleted T cells, or PBMCs.

The CDR3 consists of 16 residues. Germline trimming cut 4 bases from V and 3 bases from J; bases unmatched to any gene: 7. Germline V gives CDR1 SGHRS, CDR2 YFSETQ. Assay used: immunoSEQ multiplex PCR; TCRdb lists only in-frame clones, some missing. The sample has around 260,000 clones; 86% are singletons. The sequence was collected from a man between 18 and 29 years old with active or convalescent COVID-19. The V gene is TRBV5-1, the J gene TRBJ2-7, with 13 bases identical to TRBD2. Sequenced input: peripheral blood. The CDR3 region is CASSAGTSGDIYEQYF. As DNA, the CDR3 is TGCGCCAGCAGCGCAGGGACTAGCGGGGATATCTACGAGCAGTACTTC.